This T cell receptor (beta chain) stems from a study of blood T cells in healthy people across ages. Then a second PCR, running roughly 7 to 11 cycles, was carried out with a sample-barcoded 5' primer and a J-beta primer mix. MiXCR, applied by TCRdb to the 5' RACE reads, yields one record per CDR3 protein. Of over a million distinct CDR3 sequences listed, roughly 43% are singletons. Germline V gives CDR1 MNHNY, CDR2 SVGAGI (reference sequence). Trimming took 2 bases from V and 2 from J; bases not matched to a gene: 7. The CDR3 is 16 amino acids. Each sample yielded at least 6.5 million isolated PBMCs.

The V call is TRBV6-6, the J call TRBJ2-7; 9 bases are a match to TRBD2. Sequenced sample: blood. The TCR sequence derives from a woman under 30 in good health. The CDR3 sequence: CASSYKAGGSTYEQYF. In DNA form, the CDR3 reads TGTGCCAGCAGTTACAAGGCGGGGGGGTCCACCTACGAGCAGTACTTC.